The entry that follows covers one T cell receptor (beta chain) sequence. This clone was detected only once. Its recognized antigen is unknown. No clone much larger than this one lies a single base away; base qualities are absent. Preparation of the library involved the immunoSEQ multiplex PCR assay. Each sample had 9 x 10^4 or so TCR templates assayed by the deep sequencing platform. Genomic DNA extracted from sorted T cells was used for TCRbeta CDR3 sequencing. Regarding the original processing steps: The R programming language was used for the clonal analysis of the TCRbeta CDR3 data. Alloreactive CD4+ and CD8+ clones were defined by comparing unstimulated samples with post-reaction CFSE-low samples. Regulatory or non-regulatory origin of alloreactive CD4+ clones was assigned by matching sequences to the sorted unstimulated Treg and non-Treg repertoires. TCRdb took over this immuneACCESS table, retaining in-frame rearrangements with V and J assigned. Such tables are incomplete; in checked studies, under half of the missing clones stem from an unresolved V gene, and the remainder is unexplained. V and J calls and clone size are given by that table; D and trimming were obtained from the DNA. The sample table lists about 110,000 clones, roughly 94% of them with a count of one. The ten biggest clones cover around 0.75% of the sample.

These data belong to a study of siplizumab effects on memory and regulatory T cells (dated by TCRdb to 2018 to 2020). About the study as a whole: The study examined how the anti-CD2 antibody siplizumab affects alloreactive T-cell subsets in allogeneic mixed lymphocyte reactions built from human PBMCs.

The CDR3 goes from the cysteine to the phenylalanine over 19 residues. The sequence is cut down to CDR3 DNA, 57 bases in frame from base 1. For this chain, trimming is 4 bases at the V end and 0 bases at the J end, and the number of junction bases without a gene match is 8. The germline V gene yields SGDLS for CDR1 and YYNGEE for CDR2. TCRbeta CDR3 sequencing was performed on sorted unstimulated T cells and on proliferating T cells recovered from mixed lymphocyte reactions. Fresh whole blood from around eleven HLA-typed healthy donors served as the source for isolating PBMCs. To map where alloreactive clones came from, unstimulated CD4+ regulatory T cells were FACS-sorted. Overall study results and their limits: Among mappable alloreactive CD4+ clones, the Treg-derived fraction averaged about 70% with siplizumab versus around 25% in control reactions. For roughly 75-96% of proliferating CD4+ or CD8+ clones, no naive or memory phenotype could be assigned. Greater diversity appeared to be present in unstimulated naive T cells than in memory T cells, and a substantial contribution to the alloresponse seemed to be made by naive cells. Sequences below about 10^-5 frequency were poorly captured, so only a minor fraction of alloreactive clones could be mapped to unstimulated subsets. The cumulative frequency of alloreactive sequences that could be traced back to unstimulated CD4+ memory T cells was significantly reduced by siplizumab. The suppressive function of proliferating Tregs from siplizumab cultures was not functionally confirmed.

This receptor chain uses TRBV9 and TRBJ2-2, and 14 bases in between align with TRBD2. Sequenced sample: Tregs sorted from blood. This clonotype was obtained from a human donor in good health. CDR3 region: CASSLRTSGGLANTGELFF. Read as DNA, the sequence is TGTGCCAGCAGCCTAAGGACTAGCGGGGGGCTTGCGAACACCGGGGAGCTGTTTTTT.